This T cell receptor (beta chain) was recorded in a study of breast tumors, draining lymph nodes, adjacent tissues. Overall study results and limits: Tumor repertoires ranked between lymph nodes and nontumor tissue in diversity, with V and J gene preferences.

Breast cancer patients provided tissue from their axillary draining lymph nodes. This clonotype was counted many times. Its specificity is not known. TCRdb called the multiplex PCR reads again in MiXCR, with one record for every CDR3 protein. The data show approximately 230,000 distinct CDR3 sequences, about 34% seen once. Material for sequencing was axillary lymph node tissue. The TCR sequence derives from a female donor with breast cancer. Some clones in this sample may be carry-over from other donors' samples.

In DNA form, the CDR3 reads TGCGCCAGCAGCTCTGGGGAGGGCGTTAGGAATGAGCAGTTCTTC. Its translation: CASSSGEGVRNEQFF. The rearrangement uses TRBV5-1 and TRBJ2-1; TRBD2 agrees at 7 bases. J gave up 7 bases and V 3 bases, and 10 bases lay outside the gene matches. There are 15 residues in the CDR3. Germline loops: CDR1 SGHRS, CDR2 YFSETQ.